These 29 T cell receptor beta chains were sequenced from one sample in a study of technical replicates of blood from a handful of donors. Generated by immunoSEQ multiplex PCR, the TCRdb table keeps only in-frame clones and is missing some. The sample yields around 97,000 clones, about 94% seen once. The source material was T cells isolated from PBMCs. The receptors stem from a human donor in good health.

V is TRBV29-1 and J is TRBJ1-6; 7 bases map to TRBD1. V lost 5 bases, J lost 5 bases, and 9 bases stayed unmatched. Germline CDR1 SQVTM, CDR2 ANQGSEA. This CDR3 has 15 amino acids. This CDR3 is CSVLVEGANNSPLHF. CDR3 nucleotide sequence: TGCAGCGTTCTAGTGGAGGGGGCGAATAATTCACCCCTCCACTTT.

The CDR3 DNA sequence: TGCGCCAGCAGCCAAGTCCAACAGGGGAAGGGTACGCAGTATTTT. Amino acid sequence: CASSQVQQGKGTQYF. V gene TRBV4-1 combines with J gene TRBJ2-3; 7 bases agree with TRBD1. V lost 1 base, J lost 8 bases, and 9 bases stayed unmatched. This CDR3 contains 15 residues. Per the germline V gene, CDR1 is MGHRA and CDR2 is YSYEKL.

This chain connects TRBV7-9 to TRBJ1-5, with 10 bases lining up with TRBD1. The germline CDR1 and CDR2 sequences are SEHNR and FQNEAQ (reference sequence). V trimming: 2 bases; J trimming: 4 bases; junction bases outside the gene matches: 2. This CDR3 has 15 amino acids. CDR3 amino acids: CASSLQGQGNQPQHF. CDR3 nucleotide sequence: TGTGCCAGCAGCTTACAGGGACAGGGGAATCAGCCCCAGCATTTT.

The J gene is TRBJ2-7, the V gene TRBV6-5, with D maybe TRBD2 (5 bases). Deletions cut 6 bases from V and 5 bases from J, with 11 bases between. The CDR3 totals 12 residues. The germline gives CDR1 MNHEY, CDR2 SVGAGI. In DNA form, the CDR3 reads TGTGCCAGCAGCCCGGGGATGCACGAGCAGTACTTC. As protein: CASSPGMHEQYF.

V usage is TRBV19 and J usage is TRBJ2-7; TRBD2 aligns across 8 bases. Germline V lookup: CDR1 LNHDA, CDR2 SQIVND (reference sequence). The CDR3 covers 13 residues. V was clipped by 5 bases and J by 2 bases; unmatched bases: 2. The CDR3 reads CASSAGLAYEQYF. The DNA for the CDR3 is TGTGCCAGTAGTGCGGGACTAGCCTACGAGCAGTACTTC.

V gene TRBV5-1 combines with J gene TRBJ1-1; TRBD1 is a possible D gene (5 bases). The CDR3 is 13 amino acids. CDR1 SGHRS and CDR2 YFSETQ come from the germline V gene. Trimming stripped 2 bases from V and 1 base from J, with 6 bases between. The CDR3 is CASSFQGNTEAFF. The CDR3 DNA reads TGCGCCAGCAGCTTCCAGGGGAACACTGAAGCTTTCTTT.

This chain links TRBV5-1 with TRBJ2-7; 8 bases align to TRBD2. CDR1 is SGHRS and CDR2 is YFSETQ in the germline V gene. Trimming at V came to 0 bases and at J to 5 bases, leaving 7 bases not matched to a gene. The CDR3 is made up of 15 amino acids. Written as DNA, the CDR3 is TGCGCCAGCAGCTTGGGGTCCGGACTAGCCAACGAGCAGTACTTC. This codes for CASSLGSGLANEQYF.

This sequence joins TRBV9 and TRBJ1-2, with D possibly being TRBD1 (5 bases). The germline V gene has CDR1 SGDLS and CDR2 YYNGEE. The CDR3 is made up of 16 amino acids. Trimming left V 3 bases short and J 8 bases short, with 23 bases between. As DNA, the CDR3 is TGTGCCAGCAGCGCCGGCGGGGGTGCGGTCTCGTGGGGCTACACCTTC. Translated: CASSAGGGAVSWGYTF.

The genes are TRBV7-9 and TRBJ1-1; unclear D gene. The CDR3 spans 11 residues. The germline gives CDR1 SEHNR, CDR2 FQNEAQ (reference sequence). V lost 3 bases and J 7 bases, leaving 6 bases between the germline ends. The CDR3 reads CASSFGGEAFF. CDR3 in DNA: TGTGCCAGCAGCTTCGGAGGTGAAGCTTTCTTT. Drawing the rest from reference TRBV7-9 and TRBJ1-1, the complete variable domain is DTGVSQNPRHKITKRGQNVTFRCDPISEHNRLYWYRQTLGQGPEFLTYFQNEAQLEKSRLLSDRFSAERPKGSFSTLEIQRTEQGDSAMYLCASSFGGEAFFGQGTRLTVV.

This sequence joins TRBV7-7 and TRBJ2-5; a weak D match, TRBD1 (5 bases). This CDR3 has 16 amino acids. The V end was cut by 1 base, the J end by 4 bases, with 16 bases between. The germline V gene has CDR1 SSHAT and CDR2 FNYEAQ (reference sequence). The CDR3 protein is CASSLVGQPGIETQYF. The CDR3 nucleotides are TGTGCCAGCAGCTTAGTCGGGCAGCCAGGGATAGAGACCCAGTACTTC.

V and J are TRBV30 and TRBJ2-1; perhaps TRBD2 as D (6 bases). The CDR3 contains 15 residues. Germline lookup yields CDR1 GTSNPN and CDR2 SVGIG (reference sequence). Between the trimmed V and J ends, which lost 3 bases and 6 bases, there was a span of 18 bases. The CDR3 reads CAWSRLLSAGNEQFF. CDR3 in DNA: TGTGCCTGGAGCCGCCTACTATCAGCGGGCAATGAGCAGTTCTTC. The complete variable domain, with remaining parts taken from reference TRBV30 and TRBJ2-1, reads SQTIHQWPATLVQPVGSPLSLECTVEGTSNPNLYWYRQAAGRGLQLLFYSVGIGQISSEVPQNLSASRPQDRQFILSSKKLLLSDSGFYLCAWSRLLSAGNEQFFGPGTRLTVL.

This clone came up a few times. The chain couples TRBV5-1 to TRBJ1-1, with no clear D. The germline V gene has CDR1 SGHRS and CDR2 YFSETQ. The ends were cut back, 5 bases at V and 3 bases at J, with 14 bases in the middle. CDR3 length equals 14 residues. CDR3: CASREYGLDTEAFF. CDR3 DNA: TGCGCCAGCAGAGAATATGGGCTGGACACTGAAGCTTTCTTT.

This chain uses TRBV9 with TRBJ2-7; 7 nucleotides agree with TRBD2. CDR1 is SGDLS, CDR2 YYNGEE, per germline. CDR3 length: 14 amino acids. V trimming: 2 bases; J trimming: 6 bases; junction bases outside the gene matches: 8. CDR3 loop: CASSVGLVGGEQYF. DNA of the CDR3: TGTGCCAGCAGCGTCGGACTAGTCGGGGGCGAGCAGTACTTC.

The chain has TRBV19 and TRBJ2-2; TRBD1 agrees at 8 bases. From germline, CDR1 is LNHDA and CDR2 SQIVND (reference sequence). The CDR3 totals 15 residues. V shed 5 bases, J shed 2 bases, and the junction held 4 bases outside the gene matches. CDR3 DNA sequence: TGTGCCAGTAGTTCTGGACAGGGTAACACCGGGGAGCTGTTTTTT. Its protein is CASSSGQGNTGELFF.

This clone appeared once. This chain uses TRBV4-3 with TRBJ2-1; possible D gene TRBD1, 6 bases. The CDR3 runs to 16 residues. Germline V gives CDR1 LGHNA, CDR2 YSLEER. V was clipped by 1 base and J by 13 bases, with 23 bases between them. The CDR3 DNA sequence: TGCGCCAGCAGCCAAGCGGTTAGTCTCCTGCAGGGGCACCAGTTCTTC. Its translation: CASSQAVSLLQGHQFF.

The V gene is TRBV11-3, the J gene TRBJ1-1; the D gene is possibly TRBD1 (5 bases). Trimming pared 5 bases from V and 3 bases from J, leaving 13 bases between. The CDR3 loop spans 14 amino acids. The germline V gene encodes CDR1 SGHNT and CDR2 YENEEA. The CDR3 DNA is TGTGCCAGCAGCCTAAGGGGCTGGGACACTGAAGCTTTCTTT. The encoded protein is CASSLRGWDTEAFF.

The genes are TRBV7-3 and TRBJ1-1, with 7 bases that match TRBD1. The CDR3 is 14 residues long. Trimming took 0 bases from V and 3 from J; bases not matched to a gene: 1. CDR1 is SGHTA, CDR2 FQGTGA, per germline. CDR3 region: CASSLTQGDTEAFF. The CDR3 bases are TGTGCCAGCAGCTTAACCCAGGGGGACACTGAAGCTTTCTTT. Filled out from reference TRBV7-3 and TRBJ1-1, the complete variable domain reads GAGVSQTPSNKVTEKGKYVELRCDPISGHTALYWYRQSLGQGPEFLIYFQGTGAADDSGLPNDRFFAVRPEGSVSTLKIQRTERGDSAVYLCASSLTQGDTEAFFGQGTRLTVV.

CDR3 in DNA: TGTGCCAGCAGTGTGCCCGACAGGGAATTAAGGATTGCTGAAGCTTTCTTT. It encodes CASSVPDRELRIAEAFF. The genes are TRBV2 and TRBJ1-1; 7 bases match TRBD1. The V gene end was trimmed by 4 bases and the J gene end by 6 bases; junction bases not matched to a gene: 17. The CDR3 covers 17 residues. Germline V CDR1 and CDR2: SNHLY, FYNNEI.

This clone was counted once. V usage is TRBV9 and J usage is TRBJ1-1; D unclear. The V end lost 0 bases, the J end lost 6 bases, and 9 bases lay between the germline ends. Germline CDR1 and CDR2: SGDLS and YYNGEE. The CDR3 covers 13 residues. In nucleotides, the CDR3 is TGTGCCAGCAGCGTAGCACTTACCCCTGAAGCTTTCTTT. This gives the protein CASSVALTPEAFF.

This chain connects TRBV19 to TRBJ1-2; 9 bases fit TRBD1. V lost 1 base and J lost 3; bases outside the gene matches: 6. The CDR3 extends over 16 amino acids. From germline, CDR1 is LNHDA and CDR2 SQIVND (reference sequence). This chain's CDR3 is CASSIGGQGSHYGYTF. The CDR3 region has the DNA TGTGCCAGTAGTATAGGAGGACAGGGGTCGCACTATGGCTACACCTTC.

The chain employs TRBV27 and TRBJ1-1; no definite D call. CDR1 is MNHEY and CDR2 is SMNVEV in the germline V gene (reference sequence). The CDR3 contains 15 residues. Trimming shortened V by 4 bases and J by 4 bases, and 16 bases separated the two germline ends. In nucleotides, the CDR3 is TGTGCCAGCAGTTCCTTCCGGGAAATACCCACTGAAGCTTTCTTT. The encoded protein is CASSSFREIPTEAFF.

The genes are TRBV9 and TRBJ2-2; tentative D call: TRBD2 (6 bases). Germline lookup yields CDR1 SGDLS and CDR2 YYNGEE. The CDR3 is 13 residues long. With 2 bases removed from V and 4 bases from J, the gap between germline ends came to 6 bases. The CDR3 reads CASSVGLTGELFF. CDR3 nucleotide sequence: TGTGCCAGCAGCGTGGGACTCACCGGGGAGCTGTTTTTT.

This clone was picked up one time. The chain uses TRBV5-1 and TRBJ1-5; D not resolved. V lost 0 bases and J lost 1, with 8 bases in between. The V gene's germline CDR1 is SGHRS and CDR2 YFSETQ. The length of the CDR3 is 15 residues. The CDR3 loop is CASSLGPGSNQPQHF. CDR3 DNA sequence: TGCGCCAGCAGCTTGGGCCCAGGAAGCAATCAGCCCCAGCATTTT.

The chain combines TRBV19 with TRBJ2-5, with D perhaps matching TRBD1 (7 bases). Trimming took 7 bases from V and 2 from J, leaving 23 bases between them. This CDR3 is built from 17 residues. CDR1 and CDR2 from the germline V gene are LNHDA and SQIVND (reference sequence). CDR3 protein: CASIAGQTPRRQETQYF. The CDR3 region has the DNA TGTGCCAGTATCGCGGGACAGACTCCAAGGCGTCAAGAGACCCAGTACTTC.

Written as DNA, the CDR3 is TGTGCCAGCAGCGACAGGGGAACAGATACGCAGTATTTT. This codes for CASSDRGTDTQYF. The rearrangement uses TRBV9 and TRBJ2-3; 7 bases fit TRBD1. The CDR3 is made up of 13 amino acids. After removal of 3 bases from V and 3 bases from J, the junction contained 1 base not matched to a gene. Germline loops: CDR1 SGDLS, CDR2 YYNGEE. Together with reference TRBV9 and TRBJ2-3, the CDR3 gives the full variable domain: DSGVTQTPKHLITATGQRVTLRCSPRSGDLSVYWYQQSLDQGLQFLIQYYNGEERAKGNILERFSAQQFPDLHSELNLSSLELGDSALYFCASSDRGTDTQYFGPGTRLTVL.

V and J are TRBV27 and TRBJ2-3, with TRBD2 matching 10 bases. Losses at the gene ends were 1 base for V and 1 base for J; bases not matched to a gene: 5. There are 17 residues in the CDR3. CDR1 and CDR2 (germline): MNHEY, SMNVEV (reference sequence). The CDR3 reads CASSLLVGTSGTDTQYF. As DNA, the CDR3 is TGTGCCAGCAGTTTATTAGTCGGGACTAGCGGCACAGATACGCAGTATTTT.

The chain employs TRBV27 and TRBJ2-5, with 7 bases matching TRBD2. V lost 1 base and J lost 5; bases outside the gene matches: 4. This CDR3 contains 14 residues. Germline-derived CDR1 and CDR2 are MNHEY and SMNVEV (reference sequence). CDR3 sequence: CASSLWGRAETQYF. The CDR3 DNA is TGTGCCAGCAGTTTATGGGGGAGGGCCGAGACCCAGTACTTC.

The rearrangement joins TRBV4-3 to TRBJ2-1; 9 bases map to TRBD2. The length of the CDR3 is 17 residues. Germline loops: CDR1 LGHNA, CDR2 YSLEER. V gave up 0 bases and J gave up 2 bases; unmatched junction bases: 5. The CDR3 DNA reads as TGCGCCAGCAGCCAAGATGGGGGCGGGAGGGCCTACAATGAGCAGTTCTTC. Amino acid sequence: CASSQDGGGRAYNEQFF.

This clone was found once. The V call is TRBV7-9, the J call TRBJ1-4; D unclear. Trimming removed 1 base from V and 12 bases from J, with 9 bases in between. CDR1 SEHNR and CDR2 FQNEAQ come from the germline V gene (reference sequence). The CDR3 is 12 residues long. CDR3 DNA: TGTGCCAGCAGCTTAGGAGTCCAAGAACTGTTTTTT. Protein product: CASSLGVQELFF.